The source of this T cell receptor (beta chain) is a study of OX40 agonist ivuxolimab in advanced cancers. The wider study: A male proportion of just over 80% was recorded, with mean age 60 years and range roughly 20 to 85.

Sequenced by immunoSEQ multiplex PCR; TCRdb stores in-frame clones only, minus some. The repertoire consists of 40,000 to 50,000 clones, with approximately 88% occurring once and the leading ten covering 0.55% to 0.6%. CDR1 is KGHSH, CDR2 LQKENI, per germline. This CDR3 is 15 amino acids long. The V end lost 3 bases, the J end lost 4 bases, and 14 bases lay between the germline ends. This sequence originates from an adult with an advanced solid tumor such as melanoma, head and neck, liver or kidney cancer. This sequence joins TRBV18 and TRBJ2-3; D might be TRBD1 (6 bases). The sequencing used CD4+ or CD8+ T cells sorted from blood, collected in a trial of the OX40 agonist ivuxolimab. CDR3 sequence: CASSPGAHRADTQYF. The CDR3 coding sequence is TGTGCCAGCTCACCCGGGGCCCACAGGGCAGATACGCAGTATTTT. Complete variable domain (other parts from reference TRBV18 and TRBJ2-3): NAGVMQNPRHLVRRRGQEARLRCSPMKGHSHVYWYRQLPEEGLKFMVYLQKENIIDESGMPKERFSAEFPKEGPSILRIQQVVRGDSAAYFCASSPGAHRADTQYFGPGTRLTVL.